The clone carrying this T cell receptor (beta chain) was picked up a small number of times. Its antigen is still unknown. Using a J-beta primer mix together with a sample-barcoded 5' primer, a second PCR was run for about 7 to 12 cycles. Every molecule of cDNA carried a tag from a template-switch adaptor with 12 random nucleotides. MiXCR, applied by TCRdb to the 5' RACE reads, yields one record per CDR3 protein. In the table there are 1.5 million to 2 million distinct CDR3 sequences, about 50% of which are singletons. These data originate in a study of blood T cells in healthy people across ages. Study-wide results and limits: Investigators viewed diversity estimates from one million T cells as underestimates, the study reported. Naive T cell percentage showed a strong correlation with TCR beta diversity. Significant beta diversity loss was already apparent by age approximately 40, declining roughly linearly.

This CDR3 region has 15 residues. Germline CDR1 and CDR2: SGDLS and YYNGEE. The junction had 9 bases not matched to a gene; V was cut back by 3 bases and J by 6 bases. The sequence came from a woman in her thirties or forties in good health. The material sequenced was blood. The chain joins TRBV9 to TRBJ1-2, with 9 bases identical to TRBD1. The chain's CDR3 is CASSEAGQGLNGYTF. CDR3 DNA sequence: TGTGCCAGCAGCGAGGCGGGACAGGGATTAAATGGCTACACCTTC. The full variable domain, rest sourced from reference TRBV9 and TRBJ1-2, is DSGVTQTPKHLITATGQRVTLRCSPRSGDLSVYWYQQSLDQGLQFLIQYYNGEERAKGNILERFSAQQFPDLHSELNLSSLELGDSALYFCASSEAGQGLNGYTFGSGTRLTVV.